This T cell receptor (beta chain) was identified in a study of T-cell memory formation after mild COVID-19. General study findings and limits: The pre-infection memory compartment contained some responding clones, suggesting cross-reactive memory joined.

As to this clonotype: The antigen is not known.

TCR alpha and TCR beta cDNA libraries carrying sample barcodes and UMIs came from 5'RACE with constant-segment primers. In TCRdb, the 5' RACE reads were re-called with MiXCR into one record per CDR3 protein. This sample has 390,000 or so distinct CDR3 sequences, with more than 15% found just once. From germline, CDR1 is DFQATT and CDR2 SNEGSKA (reference sequence). CDR3 size: 13 residues. The V segment lost 6 bases and the J segment 7 bases; nucleotides outside the gene matches: 11. The receptor was derived from a man between 18 and 35 years old who had mild COVID-19 (a few samples of this study predate the infection). Cell type and time point are not known. The chain is built from TRBV20-1 and TRBJ1-2; TRBD1 matches at 7 bases. Sequencing was done on a sample of PBMCs or a T cell subset sorted from them (not recorded which). This CDR3 reads CSADTGDGSGYTF. In DNA, the CDR3 is TGCAGTGCCGACACAGGGGACGGTAGTGGCTACACCTTC.